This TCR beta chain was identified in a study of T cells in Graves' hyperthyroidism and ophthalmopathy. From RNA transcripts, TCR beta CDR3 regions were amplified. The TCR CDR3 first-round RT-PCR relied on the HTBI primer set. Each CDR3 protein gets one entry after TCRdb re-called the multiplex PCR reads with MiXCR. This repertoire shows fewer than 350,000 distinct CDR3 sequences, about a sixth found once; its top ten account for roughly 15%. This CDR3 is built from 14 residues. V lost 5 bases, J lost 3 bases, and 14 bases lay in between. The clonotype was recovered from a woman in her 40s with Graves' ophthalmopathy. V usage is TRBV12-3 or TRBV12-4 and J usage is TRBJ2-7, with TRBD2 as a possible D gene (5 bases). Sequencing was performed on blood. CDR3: CASSPPGEYYEQYF. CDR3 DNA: TGTGCCAGCAGTCCCCCCGGGGAATACTACGAGCAGTACTTC.